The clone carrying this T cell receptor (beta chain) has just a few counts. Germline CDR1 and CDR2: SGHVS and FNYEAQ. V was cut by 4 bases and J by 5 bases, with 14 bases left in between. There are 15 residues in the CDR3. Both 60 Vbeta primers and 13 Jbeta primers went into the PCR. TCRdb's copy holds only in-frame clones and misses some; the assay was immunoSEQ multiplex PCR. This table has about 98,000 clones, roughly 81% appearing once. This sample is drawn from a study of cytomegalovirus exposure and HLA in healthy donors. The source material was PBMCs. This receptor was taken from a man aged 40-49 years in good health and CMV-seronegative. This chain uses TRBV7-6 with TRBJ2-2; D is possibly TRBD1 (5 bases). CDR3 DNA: TGTGCCAGCAGCTCCAAGCAGGGTGTGACCGGGGAGCTGTTTTTT. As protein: CASSSKQGVTGELFF.